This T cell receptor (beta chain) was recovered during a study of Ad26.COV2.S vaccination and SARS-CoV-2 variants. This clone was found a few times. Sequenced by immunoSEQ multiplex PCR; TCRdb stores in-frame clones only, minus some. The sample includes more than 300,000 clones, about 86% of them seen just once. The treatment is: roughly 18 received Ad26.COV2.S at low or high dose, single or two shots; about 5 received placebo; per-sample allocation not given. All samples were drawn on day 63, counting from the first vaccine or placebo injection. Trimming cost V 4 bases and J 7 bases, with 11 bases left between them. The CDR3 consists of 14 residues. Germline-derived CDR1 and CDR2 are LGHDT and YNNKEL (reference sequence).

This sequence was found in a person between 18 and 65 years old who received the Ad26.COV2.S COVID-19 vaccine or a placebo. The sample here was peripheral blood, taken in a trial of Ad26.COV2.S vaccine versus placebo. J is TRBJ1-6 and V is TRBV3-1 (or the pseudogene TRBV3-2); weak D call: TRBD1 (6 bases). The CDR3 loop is CASSPRGPNSPLHF. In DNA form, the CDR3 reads TGTGCCAGCAGCCCCAGGGGACCCAATTCACCCCTCCACTTT.